The rows below give T cell receptor beta chains drawn from one sample of a study of cytomegalovirus exposure and HLA in healthy donors. Here immunoSEQ multiplex PCR was the method, and the copy in TCRdb shows in-frame clones only, minus some. This sample has about 38,000 clones, with around 93% found just once. The sequencing input was PBMCs. All receptors derive from a man younger than 35 in good health and CMV-seronegative. Each CDR3 is given with its conserved first and last residue. Fields, in order: D gene, J gene, V gene, clone size, CDR3 protein, CDR3 DNA. The D gene is left open where the match is weak. Clone sizes are given selectively: once, few, many, or a class where the clone is expanded.

d_call: TRBD1; j_call: TRBJ2-7; v_call: TRBV6-5; clone_size: NA; cdr3_aa: CASSYYGQGYEQYF; cdr3_nt: TGTGCCAGCAGTTACTACGGACAGGGATACGAGCAGTACTTC
d_call: NA; j_call: TRBJ2-5; v_call: TRBV19; clone_size: NA; cdr3_aa: CASSGQVETQYF; cdr3_nt: TGTGCCAGTAGTGGGCAGGTAGAGACCCAGTACTTC
d_call: TRBD1; j_call: TRBJ1-2; v_call: TRBV7-2; clone_size: NA; cdr3_aa: CASSPPRTGNGYTF; cdr3_nt: TGTGCCAGCAGCCCACCCCGGACAGGGAATGGCTACACCTTC
d_call: TRBD1; j_call: TRBJ1-1; v_call: TRBV18; clone_size: NA; cdr3_aa: CASSPGQGANTEAFF; cdr3_nt: TGTGCCAGCTCACCGGGACAGGGGGCGAACACTGAAGCTTTCTTT
d_call: TRBD2; j_call: TRBJ2-7; v_call: TRBV5-1; clone_size: NA; cdr3_aa: CASSLIGGRTSYEQYF; cdr3_nt: TGCGCCAGCAGCTTGATCGGCGGGAGAACTTCCTACGAGCAGTACTTC
d_call: NA; j_call: TRBJ2-1; v_call: TRBV4-2; clone_size: once; cdr3_aa: CASSPGLSAYNEQFF; cdr3_nt: TGTGCCAGCAGCCCAGGGCTTTCGGCTTACAATGAGCAGTTCTTC
d_call: NA; j_call: TRBJ1-2; v_call: TRBV7-8; clone_size: NA; cdr3_aa: CASSLEGTWGGYGYTF; cdr3_nt: TGTGCCAGCAGCTTAGAAGGGACGTGGGGGGGTTATGGCTACACCTTC
d_call: NA; j_call: TRBJ1-4; v_call: TRBV18; clone_size: NA; cdr3_aa: CASSPRGVKGADEKLFF; cdr3_nt: TGTGCCAGCTCACCCCGGGGGGTAAAGGGAGCGGATGAAAAACTGTTTTTT
d_call: NA; j_call: TRBJ1-2; v_call: TRBV12-2; clone_size: NA; cdr3_aa: CASRPRGMGYKHYGYTF; cdr3_nt: TGTGCAAGTCGCCCCAGGGGTATGGGGTATAAGCACTATGGCTACACCTTC
d_call: NA; j_call: TRBJ2-1; v_call: TRBV18; clone_size: NA; cdr3_aa: CASSPQAGSSYNEQFF; cdr3_nt: TGTGCCAGCTCACCCCAAGCGGGCAGCTCCTACAATGAGCAGTTCTTC
d_call: TRBD1; j_call: TRBJ2-3; v_call: TRBV6-1; clone_size: NA; cdr3_aa: CASSEVERQGNTQYF; cdr3_nt: TGTGCCAGCAGTGAAGTTGAGAGACAGGGAAATACGCAGTATTTT
d_call: TRBD2; j_call: TRBJ2-1; v_call: TRBV7-3; clone_size: NA; cdr3_aa: CASSSGLAGHYNEQFF; cdr3_nt: TGTGCCAGCAGCTCTGGACTAGCGGGACATTACAATGAGCAGTTCTTC
d_call: NA; j_call: TRBJ2-5; v_call: TRBV2; clone_size: NA; cdr3_aa: CASSEVKTQYF; cdr3_nt: TGTGCCAGCAGTGAAGTTAAGACCCAGTACTTC
d_call: NA; j_call: TRBJ1-1; v_call: TRBV5-8; clone_size: NA; cdr3_aa: CASGPERGLAFF; cdr3_nt: TGTGCCAGCGGGCCAGAACGCGGGCTGGCTTTCTTT